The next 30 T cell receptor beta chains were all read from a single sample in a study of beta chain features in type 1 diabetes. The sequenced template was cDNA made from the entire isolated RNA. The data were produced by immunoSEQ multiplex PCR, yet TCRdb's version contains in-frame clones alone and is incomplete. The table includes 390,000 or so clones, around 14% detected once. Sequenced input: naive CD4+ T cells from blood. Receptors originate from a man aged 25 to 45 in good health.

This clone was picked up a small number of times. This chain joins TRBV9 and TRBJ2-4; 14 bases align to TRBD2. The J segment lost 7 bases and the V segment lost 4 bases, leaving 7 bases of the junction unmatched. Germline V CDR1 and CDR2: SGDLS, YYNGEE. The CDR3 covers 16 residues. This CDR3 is CASSTGLAGVENIQYF. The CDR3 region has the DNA TGTGCCAGCAGCACGGGACTAGCGGGGGTCGAGAACATTCAGTACTTC.

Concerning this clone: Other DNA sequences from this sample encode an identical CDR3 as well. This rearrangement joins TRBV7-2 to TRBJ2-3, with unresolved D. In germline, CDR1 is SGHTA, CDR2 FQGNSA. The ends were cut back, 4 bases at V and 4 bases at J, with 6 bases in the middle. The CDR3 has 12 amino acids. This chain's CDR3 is CASSSGADTQYF. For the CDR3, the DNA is TGTGCCAGCAGCTCTGGGGCAGATACGCAGTATTTT.

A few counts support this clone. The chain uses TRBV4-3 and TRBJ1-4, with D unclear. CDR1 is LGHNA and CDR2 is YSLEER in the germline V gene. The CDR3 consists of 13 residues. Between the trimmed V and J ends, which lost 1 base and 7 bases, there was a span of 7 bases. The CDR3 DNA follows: TGCGCCAGCAGCCAAGTTATCAGTGAAAAACTGTTTTTT. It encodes CASSQVISEKLFF.

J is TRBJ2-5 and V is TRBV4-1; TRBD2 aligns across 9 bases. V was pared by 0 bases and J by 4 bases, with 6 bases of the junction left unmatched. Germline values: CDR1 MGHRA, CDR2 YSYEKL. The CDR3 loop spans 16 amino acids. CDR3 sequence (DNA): TGCGCCAGCAGCCAAGATGCGATAGCGGGAGTAGAGACCCAGTACTTC. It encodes CASSQDAIAGVETQYF.

The CDR3 spells CAWSVSGDTIYF. DNA for the CDR3: TGTGCCTGGAGTGTCTCGGGAGACACCATATATTTT. This chain links TRBV30 with TRBJ1-3; no reliable D call. The germline gives CDR1 GTSNPN, CDR2 SVGIG (reference sequence). There are 12 residues in the CDR3. V shed 0 bases and J shed 8 bases, with 8 bases lying between them.

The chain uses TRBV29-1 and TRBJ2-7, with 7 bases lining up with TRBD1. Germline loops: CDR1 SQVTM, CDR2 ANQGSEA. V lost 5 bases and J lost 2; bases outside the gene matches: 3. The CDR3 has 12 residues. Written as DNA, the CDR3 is TGCAGCGTTCGGACAGGCCCCTACGAGCAGTACTTC. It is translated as CSVRTGPYEQYF.

The DNA of the CDR3 is TGTGCCAGCAGCTTTAGGCGCGATGAGCAGTTCTTC. Translating gives CASSFRRDEQFF. J is TRBJ2-1 and V is TRBV5-6; no definite D call. Trimming stripped 2 bases from V and 8 bases from J, with 8 bases between. This CDR3 has 12 residues. The V gene's germline CDR1 is SGHDT and CDR2 YYEEEE.

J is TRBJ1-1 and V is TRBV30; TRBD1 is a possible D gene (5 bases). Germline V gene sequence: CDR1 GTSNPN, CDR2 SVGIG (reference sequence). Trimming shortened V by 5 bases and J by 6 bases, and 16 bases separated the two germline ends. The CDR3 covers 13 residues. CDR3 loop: CAWLKSGTPEAFF. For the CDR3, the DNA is TGTGCCTGGCTTAAATCCGGGACGCCTGAAGCTTTCTTT.

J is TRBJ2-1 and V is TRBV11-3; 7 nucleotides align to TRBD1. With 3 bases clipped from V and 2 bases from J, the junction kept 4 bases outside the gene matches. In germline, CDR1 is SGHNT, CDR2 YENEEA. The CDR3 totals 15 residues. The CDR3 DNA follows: TGTGCCAGCAGCTTGCCCCAGGGGGCCTACAATGAGCAGTTCTTC. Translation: CASSLPQGAYNEQFF.

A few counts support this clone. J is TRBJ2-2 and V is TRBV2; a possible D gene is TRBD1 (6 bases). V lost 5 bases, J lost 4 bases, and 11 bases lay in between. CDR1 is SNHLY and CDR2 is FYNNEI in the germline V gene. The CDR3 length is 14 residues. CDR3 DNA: TGTGCCAGCAGTCGGACAGCATCCACCGGGGAGCTGTTTTTT. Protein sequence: CASSRTASTGELFF.

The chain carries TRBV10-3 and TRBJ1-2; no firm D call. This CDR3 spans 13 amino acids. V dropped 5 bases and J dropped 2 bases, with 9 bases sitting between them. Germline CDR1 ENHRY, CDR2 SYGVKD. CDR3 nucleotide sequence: TGTGCCATCAGTCCGAGTGAGAACTATGGCTACACCTTC. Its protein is CAISPSENYGYTF.

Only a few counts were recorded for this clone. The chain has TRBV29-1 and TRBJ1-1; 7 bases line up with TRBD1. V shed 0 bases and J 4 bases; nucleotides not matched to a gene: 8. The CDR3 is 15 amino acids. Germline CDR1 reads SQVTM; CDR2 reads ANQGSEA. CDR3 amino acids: CSVEDQEGAATEAFF. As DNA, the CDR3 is TGCAGCGTTGAAGACCAGGAGGGGGCGGCCACTGAAGCTTTCTTT.

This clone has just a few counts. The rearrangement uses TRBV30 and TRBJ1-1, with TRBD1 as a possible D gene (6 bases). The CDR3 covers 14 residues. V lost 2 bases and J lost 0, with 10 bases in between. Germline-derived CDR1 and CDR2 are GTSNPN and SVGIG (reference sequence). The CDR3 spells CAWSPGQMNTEAFF. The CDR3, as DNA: TGTGCCTGGAGTCCCGGACAGATGAACACTGAAGCTTTCTTT. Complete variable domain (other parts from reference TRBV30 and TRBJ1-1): SQTIHQWPATLVQPVGSPLSLECTVEGTSNPNLYWYRQAAGRGLQLLFYSVGIGQISSEVPQNLSASRPQDRQFILSSKKLLLSDSGFYLCAWSPGQMNTEAFFGQGTRLTVV.

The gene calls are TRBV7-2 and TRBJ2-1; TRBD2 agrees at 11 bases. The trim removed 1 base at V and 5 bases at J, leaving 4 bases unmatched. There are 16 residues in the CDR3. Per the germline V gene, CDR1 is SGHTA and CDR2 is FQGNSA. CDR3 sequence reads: CASSLVGTSGDNEQFF. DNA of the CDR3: TGTGCCAGCAGCTTAGTCGGGACTAGCGGCGACAATGAGCAGTTCTTC.

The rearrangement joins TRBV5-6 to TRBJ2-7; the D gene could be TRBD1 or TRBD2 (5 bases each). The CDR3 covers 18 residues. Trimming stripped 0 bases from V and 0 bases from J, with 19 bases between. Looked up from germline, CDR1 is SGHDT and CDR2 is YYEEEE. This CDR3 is CASSLADHRDASSYEQYF. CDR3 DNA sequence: TGTGCCAGCAGCTTGGCCGACCACCGGGACGCCAGCTCCTACGAGCAGTACTTC.

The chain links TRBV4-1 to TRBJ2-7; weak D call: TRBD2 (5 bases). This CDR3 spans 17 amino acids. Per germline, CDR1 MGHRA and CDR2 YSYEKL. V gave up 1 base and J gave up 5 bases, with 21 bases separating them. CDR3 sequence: CASSQGPGPQRGHEQYF. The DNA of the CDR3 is TGCGCCAGCAGCCAAGGTCCCGGCCCCCAGAGAGGGCACGAGCAGTACTTC.

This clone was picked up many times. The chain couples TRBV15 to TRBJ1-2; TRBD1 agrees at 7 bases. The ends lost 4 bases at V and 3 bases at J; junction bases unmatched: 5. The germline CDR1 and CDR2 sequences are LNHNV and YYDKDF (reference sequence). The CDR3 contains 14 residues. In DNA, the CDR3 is TGTGCCACCAGCACGGACAGGAGAGACTATGGCTACACCTTC. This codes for CATSTDRRDYGYTF.

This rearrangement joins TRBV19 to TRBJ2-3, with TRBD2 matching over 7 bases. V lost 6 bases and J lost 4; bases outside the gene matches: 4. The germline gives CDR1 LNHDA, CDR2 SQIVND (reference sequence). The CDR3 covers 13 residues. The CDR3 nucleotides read TGTGCCAGTAGCGGAGGGAGGGCAGATACGCAGTATTTT. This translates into CASSGGRADTQYF.

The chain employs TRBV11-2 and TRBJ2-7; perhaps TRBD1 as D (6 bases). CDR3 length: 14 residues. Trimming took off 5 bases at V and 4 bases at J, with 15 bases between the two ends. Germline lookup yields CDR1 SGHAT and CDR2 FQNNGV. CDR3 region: CASSPLQGRYEQYV. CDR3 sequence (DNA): TGTGCCAGCAGCCCGCTACAGGGAAGGTACGAGCAGTACGTC.

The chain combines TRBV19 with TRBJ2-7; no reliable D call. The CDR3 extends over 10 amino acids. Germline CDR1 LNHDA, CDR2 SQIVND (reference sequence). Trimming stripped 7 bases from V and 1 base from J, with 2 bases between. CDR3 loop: CASTSYEQYF. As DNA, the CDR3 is TGTGCCAGTACATCCTACGAGCAGTACTTC.

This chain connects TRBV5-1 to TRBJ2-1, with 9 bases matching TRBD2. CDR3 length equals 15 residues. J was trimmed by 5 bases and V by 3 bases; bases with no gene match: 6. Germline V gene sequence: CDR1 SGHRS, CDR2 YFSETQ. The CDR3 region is CASSSWASGNNEQFF. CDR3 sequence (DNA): TGCGCCAGCAGCTCCTGGGCTAGCGGGAACAATGAGCAGTTCTTC.

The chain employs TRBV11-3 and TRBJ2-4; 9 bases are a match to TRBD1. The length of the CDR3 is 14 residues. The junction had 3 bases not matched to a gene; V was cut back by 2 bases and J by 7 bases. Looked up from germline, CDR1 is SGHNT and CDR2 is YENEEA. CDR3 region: CASSLRQGVNIQYF. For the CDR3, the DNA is TGTGCCAGCAGCTTAAGACAGGGGGTGAACATTCAGTACTTC. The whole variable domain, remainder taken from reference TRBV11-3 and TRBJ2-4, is EAGVVQSPRYKIIEKKQPVAFWCNPISGHNTLYWYLQNLGQGPELLIRYENEEAVDDSQLPKDRFSAERLKGVDSTLKIQPAELGDSAVYLCASSLRQGVNIQYFGAGTRLSVL.

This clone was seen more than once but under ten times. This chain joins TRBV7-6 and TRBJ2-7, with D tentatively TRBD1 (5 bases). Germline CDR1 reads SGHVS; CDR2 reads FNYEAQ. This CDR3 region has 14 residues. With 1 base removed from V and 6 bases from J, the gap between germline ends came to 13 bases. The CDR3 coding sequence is TGTGCCAGCAGCTTAGAGGTGGCGCAGGGCGAGCAGTACTTC. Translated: CASSLEVAQGEQYF. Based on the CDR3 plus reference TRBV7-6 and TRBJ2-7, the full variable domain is GAGVSQSPRYKVTKRGQDVALRCDPISGHVSLYWYRQALGQGPEFLTYFNYEAQQDKSGLPNDRFSAERPEGSISTLTIQRTEQRDSAMYRCASSLEVAQGEQYFGPGTRLTVT.

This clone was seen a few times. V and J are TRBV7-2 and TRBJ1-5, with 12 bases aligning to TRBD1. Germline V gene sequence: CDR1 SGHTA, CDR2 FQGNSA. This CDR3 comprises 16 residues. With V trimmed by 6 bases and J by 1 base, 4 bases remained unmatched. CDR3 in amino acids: CASRGQGALSNQPQHF. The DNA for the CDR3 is TGTGCCAGCAGGGGACAGGGGGCGCTGAGCAATCAGCCCCAGCATTTT.

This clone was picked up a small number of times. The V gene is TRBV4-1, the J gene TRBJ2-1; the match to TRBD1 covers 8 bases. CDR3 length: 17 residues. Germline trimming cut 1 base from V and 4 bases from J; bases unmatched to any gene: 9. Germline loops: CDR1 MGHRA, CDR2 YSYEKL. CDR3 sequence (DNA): TGCGCCAGCAGCCAAGCGGTGCAGGGGGCGCGTTACAATGAGCAGTTCTTC. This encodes CASSQAVQGARYNEQFF.

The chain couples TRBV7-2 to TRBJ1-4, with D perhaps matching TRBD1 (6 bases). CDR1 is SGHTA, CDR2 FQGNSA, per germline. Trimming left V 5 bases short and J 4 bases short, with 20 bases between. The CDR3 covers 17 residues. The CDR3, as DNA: TGTGCCAGCAGCCAAAGAAAAGTAGGACAGTTTAATGAAAAACTGTTTTTT. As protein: CASSQRKVGQFNEKLFF.

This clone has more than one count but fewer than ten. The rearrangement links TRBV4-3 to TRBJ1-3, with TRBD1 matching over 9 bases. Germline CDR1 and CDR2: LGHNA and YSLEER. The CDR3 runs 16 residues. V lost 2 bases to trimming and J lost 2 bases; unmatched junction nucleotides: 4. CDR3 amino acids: CASSQLQGATGNTIYF. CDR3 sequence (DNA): TGCGCCAGCAGCCAACTACAGGGGGCGACTGGAAACACCATATATTTT.

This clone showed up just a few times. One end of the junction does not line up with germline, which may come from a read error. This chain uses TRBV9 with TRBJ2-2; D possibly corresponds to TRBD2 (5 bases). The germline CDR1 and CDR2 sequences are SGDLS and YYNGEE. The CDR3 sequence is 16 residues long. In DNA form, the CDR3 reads TGTGCCAGCAGCGTAGCCCCTGTGGGTGGCACCGGGGAGCTGCTTTTT. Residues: CASSVAPVGGTGELLF.

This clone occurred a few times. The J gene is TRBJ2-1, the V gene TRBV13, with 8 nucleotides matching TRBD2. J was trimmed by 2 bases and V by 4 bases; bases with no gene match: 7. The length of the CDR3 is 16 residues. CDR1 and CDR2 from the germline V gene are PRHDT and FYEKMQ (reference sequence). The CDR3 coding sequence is TGTGCCAGCAGCTCCCGTACTAGCGGCCCCTACAATGAGCAGTTCTTC. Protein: CASSSRTSGPYNEQFF.

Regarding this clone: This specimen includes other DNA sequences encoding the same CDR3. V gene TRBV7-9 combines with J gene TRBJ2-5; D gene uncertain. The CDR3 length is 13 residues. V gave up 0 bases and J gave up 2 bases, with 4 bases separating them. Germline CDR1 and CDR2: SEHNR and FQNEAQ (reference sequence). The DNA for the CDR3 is TGTGCCAGCAGCTTAGCCAGACAAGAGACCCAGTACTTC. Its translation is CASSLARQETQYF.